The clone carrying this T cell receptor (beta chain) turned up a few times. Its antigen is still unknown. The CDR3 loop spans 13 amino acids. The germline CDR1 and CDR2 sequences are MNHEY and SVGAGI. Trimming left V 5 bases short and J 4 bases short, with 11 bases between. The sample comes from a study of T-cell memory formation after mild COVID-19. Notes on the study in general: A balance of CD4 and CD8 characterized clones contracting day 15 to 85, whereas later expanders leaned CD4+. Memory sampled before infection contained some responding clones, suggesting cross-reactive memory joined. Confirmation was lacking for SARS-CoV-2 specificity of second-wave clones that peaked on day 37.

TCRdb ran MiXCR on the 5' RACE reads and lists one entry per CDR3 protein. The sample lists 280,000 or so distinct CDR3 sequences; approximately 8.4% were seen once. The J gene is TRBJ1-1, the V gene TRBV6-5; no firm D call. The sequence derives from a man aged 18 to 30 who had mild COVID-19 (a few samples of this study predate the infection). Cell type and time point are not known. What was sequenced was PBMCs or a T cell subset sorted from them (not recorded which). CDR3 sequence (DNA): TGTGCCAGCAGTCTCCGTTGGACCACTGAAGCTTTCTTT. Translating gives CASSLRWTTEAFF.